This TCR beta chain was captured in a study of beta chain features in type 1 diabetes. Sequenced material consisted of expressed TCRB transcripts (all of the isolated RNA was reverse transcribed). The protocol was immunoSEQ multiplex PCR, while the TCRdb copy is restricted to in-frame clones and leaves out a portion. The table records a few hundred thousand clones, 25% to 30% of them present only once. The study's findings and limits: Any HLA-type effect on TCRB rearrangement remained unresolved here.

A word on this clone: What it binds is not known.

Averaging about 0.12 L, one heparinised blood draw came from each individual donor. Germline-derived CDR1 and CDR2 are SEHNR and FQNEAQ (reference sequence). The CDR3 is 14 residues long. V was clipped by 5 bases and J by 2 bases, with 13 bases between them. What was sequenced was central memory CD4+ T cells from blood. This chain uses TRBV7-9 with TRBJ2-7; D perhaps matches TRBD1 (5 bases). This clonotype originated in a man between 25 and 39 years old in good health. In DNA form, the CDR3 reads TGTGCCAGCAGCCCTGACAGAAGAACCTACGAGCAGTACTTC. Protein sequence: CASSPDRRTYEQYF. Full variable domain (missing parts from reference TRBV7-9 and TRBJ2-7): DTGVSQNPRHKITKRGQNVTFRCDPISEHNRLYWYRQTLGQGPEFLTYFQNEAQLEKSRLLSDRFSAERPKGSFSTLEIQRTEQGDSAMYLCASSPDRRTYEQYFGPGTRLTVT.